Included here is one TCR beta chain sequence, with context. No antigen is known for it. A multiplex PCR was run with 60 Vbeta primers and 13 Jbeta primers. Clones were sequenced by immunoSEQ multiplex PCR, and TCRdb holds only the in-frame ones, with some missing. The table records under 200,000 clones, over 70% of them present only once. These data originate in a study of cytomegalovirus exposure and HLA in healthy donors. Study summary: Inside one of the first data releases sat 85 million or so unique TCRs taken from HLA-typed donors.

Study outcomes and limitations: A cluster of highly shared sequence variants was likely a sequencing artifact. The classifier, whose performance was assessed in both the original and validation cohorts, reportedly diagnosed cytomegalovirus status with high specificity and sensitivity. Most sequenced TCRs were rare (though some public TCRs occurred in many donors).

The CDR3 totals 12 residues. Germline V lookup: CDR1 MDHEN, CDR2 SYDVKM. The ends were cut back, 8 bases at V and 7 bases at J, with 11 bases in the middle. This receptor was obtained from a man aged 50-59 years in good health and CMV-seropositive. The J gene is TRBJ1-4, the V gene TRBV28, with a weak D call TRBD1 (5 bases). The sample was PBMCs. Written as DNA, the CDR3 is TGTGCCAGCGGGAGGGGTTCTGAAAAACTGTTTTTT. Protein: CASGRGSEKLFF.